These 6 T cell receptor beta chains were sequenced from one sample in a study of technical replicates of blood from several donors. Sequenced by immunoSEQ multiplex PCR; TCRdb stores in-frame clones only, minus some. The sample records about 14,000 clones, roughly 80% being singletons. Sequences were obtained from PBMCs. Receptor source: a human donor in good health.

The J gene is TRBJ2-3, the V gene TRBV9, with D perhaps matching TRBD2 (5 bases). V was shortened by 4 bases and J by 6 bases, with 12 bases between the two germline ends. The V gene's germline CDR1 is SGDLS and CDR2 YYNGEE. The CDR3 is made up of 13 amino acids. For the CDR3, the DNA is TGTGCCAGCAGCCAATCACGAGGGGATACGCAGTATTTT. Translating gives CASSQSRGDTQYF.

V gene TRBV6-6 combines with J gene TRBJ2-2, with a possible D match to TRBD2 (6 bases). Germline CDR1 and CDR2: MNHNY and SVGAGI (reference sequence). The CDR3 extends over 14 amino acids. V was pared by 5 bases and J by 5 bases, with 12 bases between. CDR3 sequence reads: CASSSTGGTGELFF. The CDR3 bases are TGTGCCAGCAGTAGCACTGGGGGGACCGGGGAGCTGTTTTTT.

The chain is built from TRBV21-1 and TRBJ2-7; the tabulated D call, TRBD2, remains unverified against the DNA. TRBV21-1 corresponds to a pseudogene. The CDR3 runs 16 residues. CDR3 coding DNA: TGTGCCAGCAGCAAAAACTGGGCTAGCGGTCTCTACGAGCAGTACTTC. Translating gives CASSKNWASGLYEQYF.

The CDR3 spells CASSPTDSRSSGNTIYF. Here the CDR3 DNA reads TGTGCCAGCTCACCAACTGACAGCAGATCCTCTGGAAACACCATATATTTT. V gene TRBV18 combines with J gene TRBJ1-3, with D possibly being TRBD1 (5 bases). V lost 2 bases, J lost 0 bases, and 14 bases lay in between. This CDR3 has 17 amino acids. The V gene's germline CDR1 is KGHSH and CDR2 LQKENI.

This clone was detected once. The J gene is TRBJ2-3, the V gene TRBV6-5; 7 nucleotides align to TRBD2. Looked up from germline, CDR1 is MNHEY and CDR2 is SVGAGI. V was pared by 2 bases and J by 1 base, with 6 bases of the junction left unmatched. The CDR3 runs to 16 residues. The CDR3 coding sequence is TGTGCCAGCAGTTACGAAGCGGGGAGGGGCACAGATACGCAGTATTTT. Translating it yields CASSYEAGRGTDTQYF.

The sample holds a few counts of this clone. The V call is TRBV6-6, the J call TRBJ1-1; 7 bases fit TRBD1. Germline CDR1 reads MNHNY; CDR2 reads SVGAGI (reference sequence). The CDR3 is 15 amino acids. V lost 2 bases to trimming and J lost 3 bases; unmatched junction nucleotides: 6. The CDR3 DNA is TGTGCCAGCAGTTACACTACCAGGGGGGACACTGAAGCTTTCTTT. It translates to CASSYTTRGDTEAFF.